Listed below are T cell receptor beta chains from one sample, sequenced in a study of regulatory T cells in long-lasting Graves disease. TCRdb passed the multiplex PCR reads through MiXCR, listing each CDR3 protein once. The sample has roughly 510,000 distinct CDR3 sequences; around 15% are singletons. These same records also appear under a second study, on T cells in Graves' hyperthyroidism and ophthalmopathy.

This sample comprised peripheral blood mononuclear cells (PBMCs), obtained at new diagnosis, from a patient treated with antithyroid drugs. The receptor source for this set is a man aged 18 to 29 with Graves disease. Each CDR3 is given with its conserved first and last residue. The D gene is left open where the match is weak. Size is stated for part of the rows, as once, few or many counts, or as a class when the clone is expanded.

>TRBV4-1|TRBJ2-3|NA|few
CASSQVAPPNTDTQYF
TGCGCCAGCAGCCAAGTGGCACCGCCTAACACAGATACGCAGTATTTT
>TRBV13|TRBJ1-6|NA|NA
CASGLVGSDSPLHF
TGTGCCAGCGGGTTGGTAGGCTCGGATTCACCCCTCCACTTT
>TRBV29-1|TRBJ1-4|NA|many
CSVGDHGASF
TGCAGCGTCGGGGACCACGGGGCGTCCTTT
>TRBV5-1|TRBJ1-6|NA|few
CASSPGRGFADSPLHF
TGCGCCAGCAGCCCGGGACGGGGGTTCGCGGATTCACCCCTCCACTTT
>TRBV27|TRBJ2-1|TRBD2|few
CASSWASGSFEQFF
TGTGCCAGCAGCTGGGCTAGCGGGAGTTTTGAGCAGTTCTTC
>TRBV30|TRBJ1-3|NA|many
CAWSVGGNTIYF
TGTGCCTGGAGTGTCGGGGGCAACACCATATATTTT
>TRBV4-1|TRBJ1-2|NA|NA
CASSQELRGINYGYTF
TGCGCCAGCAGCCAAGAACTAAGGGGAATCAACTATGGCTACACCTTC
>TRBV4-1|TRBJ2-7|TRBD2|few
CASSVTSGRGYEQYF
TGCGCCAGCAGCGTGACTAGCGGGAGGGGGTACGAGCAGTACTTC
>TRBV27|TRBJ2-7|NA|many
CASSLNGYSYEQYF
TGTGCCAGCAGTTTAAACGGATACTCCTACGAGCAGTACTTC
>TRBV5-4|TRBJ2-1|NA|NA
CASSGQSSYNEQFF
TGTGCCAGCAGTGGACAGAGCTCCTACAATGAGCAGTTCTTC
>TRBV29-1|TRBJ2-1|TRBD2|many
CSVDDVGLAGSEQFF
TGCAGCGTTGACGACGTGGGACTAGCGGGATCTGAGCAGTTCTTC
>TRBV20-1|TRBJ2-2|TRBD2|many
CSARLAGQNTGELFF
TGCAGTGCAAGACTAGCGGGACAAAACACCGGGGAGCTGTTTTTT
>TRBV19|TRBJ1-5|NA|NA
CASTPPGRGLNQPQHF
TGTGCCAGTACTCCCCCTGGGAGAGGACTAAATCAGCCCCAGCATTTT
>TRBV28|TRBJ2-7|TRBD2|many
CASNRNLRGDEQYF
TGTGCCAGCAACCGAAACCTCCGGGGGGACGAGCAGTACTTC
>TRBV6-9|TRBJ1-2|TRBD1|few
CASSYDRGYGYTF
TGTGCCAGCAGTTACGACAGGGGATATGGCTACACCTTC
>TRBV4-1|TRBJ1-6|NA|NA
CASSQVRGNSYNSPLHF
TGCGCCAGCAGCCAAGTCCGCGGGAACTCCTATAATTCACCCCTCCACTTT
>TRBV19|TRBJ2-1|TRBD1|few
CASSIWDSYNEQFF
TGTGCCAGTAGTATCTGGGACAGCTACAATGAGCAGTTCTTC
>TRBV30|TRBJ1-6|NA|few
CAWSVRRARGSPLHF
TGTGCCTGGAGTGTACGCCGGGCCCGTGGTTCACCCCTCCACTTT
>TRBV10-2|TRBJ2-1|NA|once
CASGRLEGGEQFF
TGCGCCAGCGGCAGACTCGAGGGCGGTGAGCAGTTCTTC
>TRBV2|TRBJ2-5|NA|NA
CASSEALNHPGRIDF
TGTGCCAGCAGTGAAGCCTTGAACCACCCAGGGAGGATAGACTTC
>TRBV7-3|TRBJ2-1|TRBD2|few
CASSLSAGGYNEQFF
TGTGCCAGCAGCTTATCTGCGGGAGGTTATAATGAGCAGTTCTTC
>TRBV27|TRBJ1-1|NA|many
CASSNRKNTEAFF
TGTGCCAGCAGTAATCGGAAGAACACTGAAGCTTTCTTT
>TRBV20-1|TRBJ1-3|NA|few
CSATWQGMENTIYF
TGCAGTGCTACATGGCAGGGGATGGAGAACACCATATATTTT
>TRBV29-1|TRBJ2-1|NA|many
CSGLPLLAQEQFF
TGCAGCGGCCTACCTTTACTAGCTCAGGAGCAGTTCTTC
>TRBV7-3|TRBJ1-1|NA|few
CASSQTSNTEAFF
TGTGCCAGCAGCCAAACTTCGAACACTGAAGCTTTCTTT
>TRBV11-2|TRBJ2-7|NA|NA
CASSLVATGTYEQYF
TGTGCCAGCAGCTTGGTGGCGACAGGCACCTACGAGCAGTACTTC
>TRBV20-1|TRBJ2-1|NA|many
CSASRSGSSYNEQFF
TGCAGTGCTAGTCGGTCTGGGAGCTCCTACAATGAGCAGTTCTTC
>TRBV29-1|TRBJ2-7|NA|NA
CSALEPSYEQYF
TGCAGCGCGCTCGAACCGTCCTACGAGCAGTACTTC
>TRBV27|TRBJ1-4|TRBD1|NA
CASSTGQGWGEKLFF
TGTGCCAGCAGTACCGGACAGGGCTGGGGAGAAAAACTGTTTTTT
>TRBV5-5|TRBJ1-1|TRBD1|NA
CASSLVPTRQGAGVNTEAFF
TGTGCCAGCAGCTTGGTTCCGACCCGCCAGGGGGCCGGGGTCAACACTGAAGCTTTCTTT